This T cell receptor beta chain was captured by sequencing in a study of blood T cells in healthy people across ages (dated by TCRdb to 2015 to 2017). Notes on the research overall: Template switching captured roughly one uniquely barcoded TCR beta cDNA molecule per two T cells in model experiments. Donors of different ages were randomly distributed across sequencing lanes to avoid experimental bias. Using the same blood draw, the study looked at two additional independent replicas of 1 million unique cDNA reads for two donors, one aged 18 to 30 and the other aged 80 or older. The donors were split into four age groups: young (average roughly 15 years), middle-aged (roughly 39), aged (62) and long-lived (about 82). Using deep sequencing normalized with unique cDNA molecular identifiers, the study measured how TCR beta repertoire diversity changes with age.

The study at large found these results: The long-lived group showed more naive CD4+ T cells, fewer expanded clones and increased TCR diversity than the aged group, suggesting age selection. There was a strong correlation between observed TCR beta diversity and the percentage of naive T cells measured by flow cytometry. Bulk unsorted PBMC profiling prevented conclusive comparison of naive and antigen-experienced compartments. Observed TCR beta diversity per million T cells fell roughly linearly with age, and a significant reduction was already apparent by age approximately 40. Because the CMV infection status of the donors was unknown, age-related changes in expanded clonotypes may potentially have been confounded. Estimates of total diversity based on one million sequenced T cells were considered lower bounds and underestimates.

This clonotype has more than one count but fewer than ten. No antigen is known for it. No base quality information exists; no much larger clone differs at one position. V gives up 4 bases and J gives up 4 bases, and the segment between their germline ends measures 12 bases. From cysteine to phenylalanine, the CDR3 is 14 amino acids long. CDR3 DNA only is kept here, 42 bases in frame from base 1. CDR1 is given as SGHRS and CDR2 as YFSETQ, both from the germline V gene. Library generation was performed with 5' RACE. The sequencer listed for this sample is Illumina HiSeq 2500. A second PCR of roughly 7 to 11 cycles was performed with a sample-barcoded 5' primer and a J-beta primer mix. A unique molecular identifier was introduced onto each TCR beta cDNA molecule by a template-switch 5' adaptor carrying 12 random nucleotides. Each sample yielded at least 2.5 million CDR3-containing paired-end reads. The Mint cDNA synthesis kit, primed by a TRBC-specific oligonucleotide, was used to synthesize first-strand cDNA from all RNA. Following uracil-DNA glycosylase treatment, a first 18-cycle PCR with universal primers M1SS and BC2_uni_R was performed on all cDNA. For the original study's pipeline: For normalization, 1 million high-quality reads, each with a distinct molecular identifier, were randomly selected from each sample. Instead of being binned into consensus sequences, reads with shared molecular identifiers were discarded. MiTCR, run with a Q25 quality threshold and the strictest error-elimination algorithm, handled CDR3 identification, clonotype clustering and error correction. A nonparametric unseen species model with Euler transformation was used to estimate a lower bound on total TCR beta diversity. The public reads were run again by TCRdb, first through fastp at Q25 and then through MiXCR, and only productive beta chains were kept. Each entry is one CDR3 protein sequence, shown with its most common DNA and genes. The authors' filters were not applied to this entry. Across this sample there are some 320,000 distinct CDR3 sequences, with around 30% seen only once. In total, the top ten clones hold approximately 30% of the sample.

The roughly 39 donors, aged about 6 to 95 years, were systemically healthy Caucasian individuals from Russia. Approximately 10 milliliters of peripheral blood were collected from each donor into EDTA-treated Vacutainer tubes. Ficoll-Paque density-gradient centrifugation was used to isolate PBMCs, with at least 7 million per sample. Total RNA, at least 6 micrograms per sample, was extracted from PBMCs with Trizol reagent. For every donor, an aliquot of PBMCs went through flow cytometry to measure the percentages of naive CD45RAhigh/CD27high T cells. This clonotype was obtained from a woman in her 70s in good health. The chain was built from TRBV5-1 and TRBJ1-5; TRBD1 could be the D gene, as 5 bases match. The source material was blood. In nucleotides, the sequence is TGCGCCAGCAGCCCTTTAGGGGCAAATCAGCCCCAGCATTTT. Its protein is CASSPLGANQPQHF.